The next 5 T cell receptor beta chains were all read from a single sample in a study of blood T cell repertoires in COVID-19. Assay: immunoSEQ multiplex PCR; the TCRdb copy retains only in-frame clones and omits some. Of around 250,000 clones listed, about four fifths are singletons. Sequenced material: peripheral blood. The receptors shown here come from a woman younger than 35 with acute or convalescent COVID-19.

V gene TRBV2 combines with J gene TRBJ2-5; TRBD1 aligns across 8 bases. V shed 6 bases, J shed 0 bases, and the junction held 0 bases outside the gene matches. CDR3 size: 13 residues. Looked up from germline, CDR1 is SNHLY and CDR2 is FYNNEI. The CDR3 protein is CASRDRDQETQYF. The CDR3 DNA reads TGTGCCAGCAGGGACAGGGACCAAGAGACCCAGTACTTC.

The chain uses TRBV28 and TRBJ1-1; D unresolved. V dropped 11 bases and J dropped 2 bases, with 15 bases sitting between them. The germline CDR1 and CDR2 sequences are MDHEN and SYDVKM. The CDR3 totals 13 residues. CDR3 DNA: TGTGCCTTACAGCTTCTTTTTAACACTGAAGCTTTCTTT. Translation: CALQLLFNTEAFF. Filled out from reference TRBV28 and TRBJ1-1, the complete variable domain reads DVKVTQSSRYLVKRTGEKVFLECVQDMDHENMFWYRQDPGLGLRLIYFSYDVKMKEKGDIPEGYSVSREKKERFSLILESASTNQTSMYLCALQLLFNTEAFFGQGTRLTVV.

The chain uses TRBV27 and TRBJ2-3, with a tentative D call TRBD2 (7 bases). Germline lookup yields CDR1 MNHEY and CDR2 SMNVEV (reference sequence). V dropped 6 bases and J dropped 2 bases, with 15 bases sitting between them. The length of the CDR3 is 15 residues. The DNA for the CDR3 is TGTGCCAGCAGCGAAGGGGGGGGCTACACAGATACGCAGTATTTT. Its protein is CASSEGGGYTDTQYF.

The CDR3 bases are TGTGCCACCAGCAGAGGGTCTAGCGCTATCTCCTACGAGCAGTACTTC. Translation: CATSRGSSAISYEQYF. J is TRBJ2-7 and V is TRBV15, with a tentative D call TRBD2 (6 bases). This CDR3 contains 16 residues. Germline CDR1 reads LNHNV; CDR2 reads YYDKDF (reference sequence). Trimming cost V 1 base and J 0 bases, with 13 bases left between them.

This clone was recorded only once. The rearrangement links TRBV18 to TRBJ2-5; D is unresolved. The CDR3 sequence is 15 residues long. Trimming stripped 2 bases from V and 1 base from J, with 11 bases between. Germline CDR1 and CDR2: KGHSH and LQKENI. This CDR3 reads CASSPGQKIQETQYF. DNA of the CDR3: TGTGCCAGCTCACCAGGGCAGAAAATCCAAGAGACCCAGTACTTC.